The 22 T cell receptor beta chains in this list originate from one sample, sequenced in a study of shared clonotypes between healthy human individuals. The repertoire was sequenced with immunoSEQ multiplex PCR; TCRdb's copy has only in-frame clones and lacks some. The sample carries some 2,000,000 clones, 90% to 97% recorded once. Source material: naive CD4+ T cells sorted from blood. Specified subset: CD45RA+ positively selected. All receptors come from a man between 18 and 35 years old in good health.

This chain links TRBV7-9 with TRBJ2-1; D might be TRBD1 or TRBD2, each matching 6 bases. CDR1 and CDR2 from the germline V gene are SEHNR and FQNEAQ (reference sequence). The CDR3 is 13 residues long. Between the trimmed V and J ends, which lost 2 bases and 5 bases, there was a span of 7 bases. The DNA of the CDR3 is TGTGCCAGCAGCTTAAGGGGGGACAATGAGCAGTTCTTC. Its protein is CASSLRGDNEQFF.

The J gene is TRBJ1-2, the V gene TRBV5-6; D possibly corresponds to TRBD1 (5 bases). This CDR3 has 15 amino acids. CDR1 and CDR2 (germline): SGHDT, YYEEEE. The V end lost 4 bases, the J end lost 2 bases, and 15 bases lay between the germline ends. In DNA form, the CDR3 reads TGTGCCAGCAGCCGACGCGCAGGGATCAACTATGGCTACACCTTC. Protein: CASSRRAGINYGYTF.

The chain combines TRBV7-2 with TRBJ2-7, with D tentatively TRBD1 or TRBD2 (6 bases each). This CDR3 has 14 residues. V lost 2 bases, J lost 5 bases, and 13 bases lay in between. CDR1 and CDR2 (germline): SGHTA, FQGNSA. CDR3 nucleotide sequence: TGTGCCAGCAGCTTATGGGGGGCTCCCAACGAGCAGTACTTC. Translated, it gives CASSLWGAPNEQYF.

The genes are TRBV9 and TRBJ1-2; D is possibly TRBD1 (6 bases). Germline-derived CDR1 and CDR2 are SGDLS and YYNGEE. This CDR3 is built from 12 residues. V gave up 5 bases and J gave up 2 bases, with 7 bases separating them. In nucleotides, the CDR3 is TGTGCCAGCAGGGGGGCCAACTATGGCTACACCTTC. This gives the protein CASRGANYGYTF.

This clone was seen once. V gene TRBV29-1 combines with J gene TRBJ2-3; maybe TRBD2 (5 bases). CDR3 length: 14 amino acids. Looked up from germline, CDR1 is SQVTM and CDR2 is ANQGSEA. Trimming removed 6 bases at V and 1 base at J, with 14 bases between. The CDR3 DNA follows: TGCAGCGTCGGGGAGACTTTGCGCACAGATACGCAGTATTTT. As protein: CSVGETLRTDTQYF.

J is TRBJ2-3 and V is TRBV5-1, with D tentatively TRBD2 (5 bases). The germline V and J ends were trimmed by 5 bases and 6 bases, with 10 bases remaining between them. The CDR3 spans 12 residues. The germline CDR1 and CDR2 sequences are SGHRS and YFSETQ. In DNA form, the CDR3 reads TGCGCCAGCAGTCACGAGCGGGATACGCAGTATTTT. Amino acid sequence: CASSHERDTQYF.

V is TRBV6-6 and J is TRBJ2-1; 10 bases match TRBD2. The CDR3 is 13 residues long. The ends lost 5 bases at V and 12 bases at J; junction bases unmatched: 7. Germline values: CDR1 MNHNY, CDR2 SVGAGI (reference sequence). CDR3 amino acids: CASSPGTSVRQFF. The CDR3 DNA reads as TGTGCCAGCAGTCCCGGGACTAGCGTTCGGCAGTTCTTC.

The genes are TRBV6-5 and TRBJ2-7; 15 bases are shared with TRBD2. The J segment lost 2 bases and the V segment lost 6 bases, leaving 2 bases of the junction unmatched. The CDR3 covers 15 residues. CDR1 MNHEY and CDR2 SVGAGI come from the germline V gene. The CDR3 DNA reads as TGTGCCAGCAGCCGGACTAGCGGGGGGGCCTACGAGCAGTACTTC. This sequence encodes CASSRTSGGAYEQYF.

V usage is TRBV6-6 and J usage is TRBJ2-7, with D tentatively TRBD1 (6 bases). The CDR3 extends over 15 amino acids. V lost 5 bases and J lost 1, with 15 bases in between. The germline gives CDR1 MNHNY, CDR2 SVGAGI (reference sequence). The CDR3 region is CASSPRERGSYEQYF. The CDR3 nucleotides are TGTGCCAGCAGTCCCAGGGAGAGGGGGTCCTACGAGCAGTACTTC.

The gene calls are TRBV6-6 and TRBJ2-5; the D call may be TRBD1 or TRBD2 (5 bases each). The V and J ends lost 8 bases and 3 bases respectively, with 19 bases between them. Looked up from germline, CDR1 is MNHNY and CDR2 is SVGAGI (reference sequence). This CDR3 comprises 15 residues. In nucleotides, the CDR3 is TGTGCCAGCGAAAATCCTGGGACCCGGAAAGAGACCCAGTACTTC. Translating gives CASENPGTRKETQYF.

The chain recombines TRBV4-3 with TRBJ2-3; D is unresolved. The CDR3 loop spans 13 amino acids. Between the trimmed V and J ends, which lost 1 base and 7 bases, there was a span of 9 bases. Germline V gene sequence: CDR1 LGHNA, CDR2 YSLEER. The CDR3 reads CASSQGRINTQYF. CDR3 nucleotide sequence: TGCGCCAGCAGCCAAGGCAGGATAAATACGCAGTATTTT.

CDR3 DNA: TGTGCCAGCAGCTTGACGACAACTTGGGATAGGGTTGAAGCTTTCTTT. It translates to CASSLTTTWDRVEAFF. The chain employs TRBV5-6 and TRBJ1-1; D is unclear. The CDR3 is made up of 16 amino acids. V was shortened by 1 base and J by 7 bases, with 20 bases between the two germline ends. CDR1 is SGHDT, CDR2 YYEEEE, per germline.

This chain uses TRBV7-6 with TRBJ2-1, with 7 positions matching TRBD2. CDR1 and CDR2 (germline): SGHVS, FNYEAQ. The CDR3 covers 15 residues. J was trimmed by 8 bases and V by 2 bases; bases with no gene match: 9. CDR3 protein: CASSLRLAAGYEQFF. Here the CDR3 DNA reads TGTGCCAGCAGCTTAAGGCTAGCGGCGGGGTATGAGCAGTTCTTC.

The CDR3 loop is CAWSLRDRDLDEQFF. The CDR3, as DNA: TGTGCCTGGAGCCTTCGGGACAGGGATTTGGATGAGCAGTTCTTC. The chain links TRBV30 to TRBJ2-1; 9 bases match TRBD1. CDR3 length: 15 residues. With 3 bases clipped from V and 8 bases from J, the junction kept 11 bases outside the gene matches. Germline V gene lookup returns CDR1 GTSNPN and CDR2 SVGIG (reference sequence).

V is TRBV14 and J is TRBJ2-7; maybe TRBD2 (6 bases). The germline gives CDR1 SGHDN, CDR2 FVKESK. The CDR3 covers 11 residues. Between the trimmed V and J ends, which lost 8 bases and 4 bases, there was a span of 9 bases. DNA for the CDR3: TGTGCCAGCGCGGCGGGATACGAGCAGTACTTC. This gives the protein CASAAGYEQYF.

This clone has just one count. This chain joins TRBV27 and TRBJ2-7; possibly TRBD1 for D (5 bases). The CDR3 runs to 14 residues. From germline, CDR1 is MNHEY and CDR2 SMNVEV (reference sequence). Trimming removed 2 bases at V and 6 bases at J, with 14 bases between. CDR3 in amino acids: CASSLGRALGEQYF. The CDR3 DNA reads as TGTGCCAGCAGTTTAGGCAGGGCCTTGGGCGAGCAGTACTTC.

Turning to this clone: This specimen includes other DNA sequences encoding the same CDR3. The DNA for the CDR3 is TGTGCCATCAGTGAGAGGGGACAGGGTAACTCACCCCTCCACTTT. It is translated as CAISERGQGNSPLHF. The chain couples TRBV10-3 to TRBJ1-6, with TRBD1 identical over 9 bases. CDR3 size: 15 residues. The germline gives CDR1 ENHRY, CDR2 SYGVKD. The trim removed 2 bases at V and 10 bases at J, leaving 6 bases unmatched.

The V and J genes are TRBV7-2 and TRBJ1-5; weak D call: TRBD1 (6 bases). V was cut by 0 bases and J by 10 bases, with 16 bases left in between. The germline CDR1 and CDR2 sequences are SGHTA and FQGNSA. The CDR3 spans 15 residues. The CDR3 loop is CASSLAGQSGIPQHF. Here the CDR3 DNA reads TGTGCCAGCAGCTTAGCTGGACAGAGTGGAATCCCCCAGCATTTT.

This clone was seen a single time. The chain carries TRBV15 and TRBJ2-7; no firm D call. The CDR3 runs to 16 residues. Germline assignment: CDR1 LNHNV and CDR2 YYDKDF (reference sequence). With 5 bases removed from V and 6 bases from J, the gap between germline ends came to 23 bases. CDR3 residues: CATSPRLGVSRSEQYF. The CDR3 DNA is TGTGCCACCAGCCCCCGACTTGGCGTGTCTCGGAGCGAGCAGTACTTC.

A note on this clone: Additional DNA sequences in this sample encode the identical CDR3. V gene TRBV5-1 combines with J gene TRBJ2-3; no definite D call. CDR1 and CDR2 (germline): SGHRS, YFSETQ. This CDR3 has 13 amino acids. The germline V and J ends were trimmed by 4 bases and 1 base, with 7 bases remaining between them. The CDR3 DNA reads TGCGCCAGCAGCATAGGAGGCACAGATACGCAGTATTTT. It specifies CASSIGGTDTQYF. The full variable domain, rest sourced from reference TRBV5-1 and TRBJ2-3, is KAGVTQTPRYLIKTRGQQVTLSCSPISGHRSVSWYQQTPGQGLQFLFEYFSETQRNKGNFPGRFSGRQFSNSRSEMNVSTLELGDSALYLCASSIGGTDTQYFGPGTRLTVL.

The chain recombines TRBV5-6 with TRBJ1-5; a weak D match, TRBD1 (6 bases). Trimming stripped 3 bases from V and 2 bases from J, with 15 bases between. The CDR3 extends over 16 amino acids. Germline V CDR1 and CDR2: SGHDT, YYEEEE. CDR3 DNA sequence: TGTGCCAGCAGCTCGAATACAGGGTTTGGCAATCAGCCCCAGCATTTT. Encoded protein: CASSSNTGFGNQPQHF.

The chain links TRBV5-1 to TRBJ1-1, with TRBD1 as a possible D gene (5 bases). This CDR3 has 13 residues. Trimming stripped 7 bases from V and 1 base from J, with 11 bases between. Germline V CDR1 and CDR2: SGHRS, YFSETQ. In DNA form, the CDR3 reads TGCGCCAGCGCGGGGGTGAAGAACACTGAAGCTTTCTTT. Translating it yields CASAGVKNTEAFF.